This T cell receptor beta chain was profiled in a study of cytomegalovirus exposure and HLA in healthy donors. CDR1 GTSNPN and CDR2 SVGIG come from the germline V gene (reference sequence). V was pared by 5 bases and J by 2 bases, with 10 bases of the junction left unmatched. The CDR3 covers 15 residues. PCR involved 60 Vbeta and 13 Jbeta primers. Sequencing used immunoSEQ multiplex PCR; TCRdb keeps in-frame clones, though not all of them. The data hold 100,000 to 150,000 clones, with roughly 78% observed a single time. As to this clone: No antigen is known for it.

Regarding the study as a whole: Exclusion as indistinguishable affected some V segments, including TRBV6-2 and TRBV6-3.

The rearrangement joins TRBV30 to TRBJ2-3, with 7 bases lining up with TRBD2. This TCR came from a man aged 25-45 years in good health and CMV-seropositive. Sequencing was carried out using PBMCs. The CDR3 bases are TGTGCCTGGTTGAGGCTAGCGGCCCTCACAGATACGCAGTATTTT. Translation gives CAWLRLAALTDTQYF.